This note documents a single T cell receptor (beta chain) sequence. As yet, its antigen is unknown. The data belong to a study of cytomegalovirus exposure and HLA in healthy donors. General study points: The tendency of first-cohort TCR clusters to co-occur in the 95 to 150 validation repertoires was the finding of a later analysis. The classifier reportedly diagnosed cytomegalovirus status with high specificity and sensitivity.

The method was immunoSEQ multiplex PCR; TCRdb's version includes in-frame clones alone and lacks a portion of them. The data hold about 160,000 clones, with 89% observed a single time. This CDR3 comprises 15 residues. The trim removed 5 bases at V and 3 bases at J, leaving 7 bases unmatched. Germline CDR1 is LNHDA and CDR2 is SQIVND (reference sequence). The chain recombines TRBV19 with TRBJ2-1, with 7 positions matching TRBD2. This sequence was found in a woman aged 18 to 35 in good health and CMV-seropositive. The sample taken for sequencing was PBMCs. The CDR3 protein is CASSAAGVDYNEQFF. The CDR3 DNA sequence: TGTGCCAGTAGTGCTGCGGGAGTGGACTACAATGAGCAGTTCTTC.